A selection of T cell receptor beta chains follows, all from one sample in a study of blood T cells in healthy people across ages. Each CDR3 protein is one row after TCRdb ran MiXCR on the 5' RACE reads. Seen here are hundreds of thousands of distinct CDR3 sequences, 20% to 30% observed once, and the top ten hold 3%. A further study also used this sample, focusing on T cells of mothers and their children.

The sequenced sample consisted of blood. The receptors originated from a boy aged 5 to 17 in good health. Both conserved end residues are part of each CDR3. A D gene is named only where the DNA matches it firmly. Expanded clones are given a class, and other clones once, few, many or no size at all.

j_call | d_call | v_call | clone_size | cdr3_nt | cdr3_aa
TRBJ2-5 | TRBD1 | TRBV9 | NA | TGTGCCAGCAGCGTAGGTCCAGGGGGACAAGAGACCCAGTACTTC | CASSVGPGGQETQYF
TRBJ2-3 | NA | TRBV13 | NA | TGTGCCAGCAGCCCGGGACTGCGGAGCGATACGCAGTATTTT | CASSPGLRSDTQYF
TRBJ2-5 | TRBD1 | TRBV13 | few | TGTGCCAGCAGCTTACCCCAGGGGGCAGAGGAGACCCAGTACTTC | CASSLPQGAEETQYF
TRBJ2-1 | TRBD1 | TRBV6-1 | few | TGTGCCAGCAGCCCCCTCGGGACAGGGGTCAATGAGCAGTTCTTC | CASSPLGTGVNEQFF
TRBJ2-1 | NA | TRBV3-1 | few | TGTGCCAGCAGCCCCCCTGGGACCTACAATGAGCAGTTCTTC | CASSPPGTYNEQFF
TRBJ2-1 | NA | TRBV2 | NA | TGTGCCAGCAGTAGACGATATGAGCAGTTCTTC | CASSRRYEQFF
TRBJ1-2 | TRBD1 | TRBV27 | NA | TGTGCCAGCAGTTTGGGACAGAGGCATGGCTACACCTTC | CASSLGQRHGYTF
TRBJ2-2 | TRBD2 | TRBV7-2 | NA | TGTGCCAGCAGCTTAGAGTACCTAGCGGGGTACACCGGGGAGCTGTTTTTT | CASSLEYLAGYTGELFF
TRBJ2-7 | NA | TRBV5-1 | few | TGCGCCAGCAGCTTGGCACCTAGTAAAAACTACGAGCAGTACTTC | CASSLAPSKNYEQYF
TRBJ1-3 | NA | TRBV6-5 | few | TGTGCCAGCAGGACTTACCCAAACACCATATATTTT | CASRTYPNTIYF
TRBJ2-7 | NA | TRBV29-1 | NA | TGCAGCGTTGAAGTGGTCTCCTCCTACGAGCAGTACTTC | CSVEVVSSYEQYF
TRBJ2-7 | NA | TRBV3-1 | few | TGTGCCAGCAGCCACCATGGCAGGGGAACCTACGAGCAGTACTTC | CASSHHGRGTYEQYF
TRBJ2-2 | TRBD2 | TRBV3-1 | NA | TGTGCCAGCAGCCAAGGACTAGCCGCCGGGGAGCTGTTTTTT | CASSQGLAAGELFF
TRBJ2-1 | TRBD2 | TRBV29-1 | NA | TGCAGCGTTGAAGATAAGGGACTAGCGGGAGGCGGTGAGCAGTTCTTC | CSVEDKGLAGGGEQFF
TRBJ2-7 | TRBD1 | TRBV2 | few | TGTGCCAGCAGTAGGGACAGCACTTCCTACGAGCAGTACTTC | CASSRDSTSYEQYF
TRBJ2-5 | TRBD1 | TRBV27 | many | TGTGCCAGCAGTCCTAGGGACAGGGTGGGGACCCAGTACTTC | CASSPRDRVGTQYF
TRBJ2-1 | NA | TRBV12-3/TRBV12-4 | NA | TGTGCCAGCAGGTTTCACGGCAATGAGCAGTTCTTC | CASRFHGNEQFF
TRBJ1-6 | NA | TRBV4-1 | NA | TGCGCCAGTCAAGAAGTGAGCTCCTATAATTCACCCCTCCACTTT | CASQEVSSYNSPLHF
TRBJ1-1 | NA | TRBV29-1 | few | TGCAGCGTTGAATCCGGGAAAGGGCCCGGGGCCTACACTGAAGCTTTCTTT | CSVESGKGPGAYTEAFF
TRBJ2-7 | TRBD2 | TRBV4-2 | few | TGTGCCAGCAGCCCCCGTAGCGGGGGGATCTACGGGCAGTACTTC | CASSPRSGGIYGQYF
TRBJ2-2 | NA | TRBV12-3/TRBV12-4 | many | TGTGCCAGCAGTTTCCAGGGAACGAACACCGGGGAGCTGTTTTTT | CASSFQGTNTGELFF
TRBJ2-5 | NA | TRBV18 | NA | TGTGCCAGCTCACTCCCTAGTCTCAGTAGAGGCCAAGAGACCCAGTACTTC | CASSLPSLSRGQETQYF
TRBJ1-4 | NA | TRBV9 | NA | TGTGCCAGCAGCGTAGCTGTGGGGAGAGACGAAAAACTGTTTTTT | CASSVAVGRDEKLFF
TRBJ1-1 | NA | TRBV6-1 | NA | TGTGCCAGCAGTGAAGTCAGCTTGAACACTGAGGCTTTCTTT | CASSEVSLNTEAFF
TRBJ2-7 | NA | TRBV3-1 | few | TGTGCCAGCAGCCAAGGGGGCTCGTCGGCCTACGAGCAGTACTTC | CASSQGGSSAYEQYF
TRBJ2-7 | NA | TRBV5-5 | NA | TGTGCCAGCAGCTTGGTGGCAGACCCTCGAGACGAGCAGTACTTC | CASSLVADPRDEQYF
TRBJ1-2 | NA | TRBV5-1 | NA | TGCGCCAGCAGCTTGACGGGTCCCGGGAATGGCTACACCTTC | CASSLTGPGNGYTF
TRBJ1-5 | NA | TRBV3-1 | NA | TGTGCCAGCAGCCAAGATTTAAAGAATCAGCCCCAGCATTTT | CASSQDLKNQPQHF
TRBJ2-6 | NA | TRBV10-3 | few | TGTGCCATCAGTGCCAACTCTGGGGCCAACGTCCTGACTTTC | CAISANSGANVLTF
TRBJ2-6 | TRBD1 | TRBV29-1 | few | TGCAGCGTAGGACAGGACTCTGGGGCCAACGTCCTGACTTTC | CSVGQDSGANVLTF
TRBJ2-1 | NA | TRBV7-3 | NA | TGTGCCAGCAGCCCTGGATATCACCTGGAGCAGTTCTTC | CASSPGYHLEQFF
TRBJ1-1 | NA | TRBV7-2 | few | TGTGCCAGCAGCTTAGGTTTTAAACGGGTGAACACTGAAGCTTTCTTT | CASSLGFKRVNTEAFF
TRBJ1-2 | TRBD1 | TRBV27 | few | TGTGCCAGCAGTGGACAGGGGTTCGGCTACACCTTC | CASSGQGFGYTF
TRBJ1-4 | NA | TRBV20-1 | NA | TGCAGTGCTTGGTCCCCGGGGGCAACTAATGAAAAACTGTTTTTT | CSAWSPGATNEKLFF
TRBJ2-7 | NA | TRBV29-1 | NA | TGCAGCGTTGAAGCTTCGACTAGCTACGAGCAGTACTTC | CSVEASTSYEQYF
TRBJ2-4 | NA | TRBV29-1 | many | TGCAGCGTTGAAGCTAGGGTTGCTAAAAACATTCAGTACTTC | CSVEARVAKNIQYF